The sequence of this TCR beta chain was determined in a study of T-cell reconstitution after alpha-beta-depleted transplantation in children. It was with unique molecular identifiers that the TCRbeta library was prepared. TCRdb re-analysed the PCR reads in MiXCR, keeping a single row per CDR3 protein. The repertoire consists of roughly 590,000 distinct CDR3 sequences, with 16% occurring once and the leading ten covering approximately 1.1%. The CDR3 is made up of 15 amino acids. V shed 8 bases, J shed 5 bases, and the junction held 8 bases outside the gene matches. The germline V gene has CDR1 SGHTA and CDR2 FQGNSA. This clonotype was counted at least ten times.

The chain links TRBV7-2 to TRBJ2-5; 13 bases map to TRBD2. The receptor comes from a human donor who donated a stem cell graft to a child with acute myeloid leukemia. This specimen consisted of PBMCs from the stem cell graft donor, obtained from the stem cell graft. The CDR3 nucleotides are TGTGCCAGCGCCGCGACTAGCGGGGGGCTTGAGACCCAGTACTTC. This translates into CASAATSGGLETQYF.